What follows are 20 T cell receptor beta chains derived from one specimen sequenced in a study of PD-L1 blockade in urothelial cancer. Libraries were prepared by immunoSEQ multiplex PCR; TCRdb keeps only in-frame clonotypes and omits some of them. Of tens of thousands of clones listed, about four fifths were seen once; the top ten hold roughly 5%. The time point here: pretreatment peripheral blood. The source material was PBMCs, sampled around atezolizumab (anti-PD-L1) treatment. Receptors originate from a man aged 70 or older with urothelial cancer.

V usage is TRBV28 and J usage is TRBJ1-5, with a possible D match to TRBD1 (5 bases). V was pared by 6 bases and J by 6 bases, with 9 bases between. The CDR3 length is 12 residues. Per the germline V gene, CDR1 is MDHEN and CDR2 is SYDVKM. CDR3 DNA: TGTGCCAGCAGCCCGGGGGGTCAGCCCCAGCATTTT. This gives the protein CASSPGGQPQHF.

The rearrangement uses TRBV19 and TRBJ2-6; 9 bases line up with TRBD1. Unmatched junction bases numbered 5, after V lost 6 bases and J lost 2 bases. CDR3 length: 16 residues. Germline assignment: CDR1 LNHDA and CDR2 SQIVND (reference sequence). CDR3 DNA sequence: TGTGCCAGTAGCCACAGGGGGCTGACTGGGGCCAACGTCCTGACTTTC. As protein: CASSHRGLTGANVLTF.

V gene TRBV5-4 combines with J gene TRBJ2-1; 8 positions agree with TRBD2. The junction had 13 bases not matched to a gene; V was cut back by 3 bases and J by 8 bases. CDR3 length: 16 amino acids. Looked up from germline, CDR1 is SGHNT and CDR2 is YYREEE (reference sequence). CDR3 nucleotides: TGTGCCAGCAGCTCCGTAGGCGGGGGGAATGGGTATGAGCAGTTCTTC. Its protein product is CASSSVGGGNGYEQFF.

This clone showed up just a few times. The chain recombines TRBV5-1 with TRBJ2-1; 7 bases agree with TRBD2. The CDR3 extends over 15 amino acids. Trimming cost V 0 bases and J 4 bases; bases outside gene matches: 4. CDR1 is SGHRS and CDR2 is YFSETQ in the germline V gene. The CDR3 nucleotides are TGCGCCAGCAGCTTGGTGTCTAGCGGTTACAATGAGCAGTTCTTC. It translates to CASSLVSSGYNEQFF.

The CDR3 sequence: CASSLEGAHEQYF. Written as DNA, the CDR3 is TGTGCCAGCAGCTTGGAGGGCGCCCACGAGCAGTACTTC. This rearrangement joins TRBV7-6 to TRBJ2-7; tentative D call: TRBD2 (6 bases). The CDR3 sequence is 13 residues long. V lost 3 bases to trimming and J lost 5 bases, with 11 bases between them. The germline V gene encodes CDR1 SGHVS and CDR2 FNYEAQ.

The rearrangement links TRBV5-1 to TRBJ2-5, with a weak D call TRBD2 (6 bases). Between the trimmed V and J ends, which lost 2 bases and 5 bases, there was a span of 13 bases. Germline V gives CDR1 SGHRS, CDR2 YFSETQ. This CDR3 is built from 14 residues. The CDR3 region is CASSLDEGRETQYF. CDR3 bases: TGCGCCAGCAGCTTAGATGAGGGGAGGGAGACCCAGTACTTC. Together with reference TRBV5-1 and TRBJ2-5, the CDR3 gives the full variable domain: KAGVTQTPRYLIKTRGQQVTLSCSPISGHRSVSWYQQTPGQGLQFLFEYFSETQRNKGNFPGRFSGRQFSNSRSEMNVSTLELGDSALYLCASSLDEGRETQYFGPGTRLLVL.

V gene TRBV13 combines with J gene TRBJ2-2; D possibly corresponds to TRBD1 (8 bases). V lost 5 bases to trimming and J lost 7 bases, with 14 bases between them. The germline gives CDR1 PRHDT, CDR2 FYEKMQ (reference sequence). The CDR3 loop spans 14 amino acids. The CDR3 coding sequence is TGTGCCAGCAGCGGACAGGGAGGGGACGGGGAGCTGTTTTTT. Its protein product is CASSGQGGDGELFF.

The chain employs TRBV4-2 and TRBJ2-1, with 12 positions matching TRBD2. The V and J ends lost 2 bases and 8 bases, in that order; junction bases with no gene match: 10. The germline V gene has CDR1 LGHNA and CDR2 YNFKEQ. CDR3 length: 17 amino acids. The CDR3 nucleotides read TGTGCCAGCAGCCAACGGGCCCTAGCGGGGGGGGACTATGAGCAGTTCTTC. This translates into CASSQRALAGGDYEQFF.

The table lists this clone with a few counts. The chain recombines TRBV6-1 with TRBJ2-3, with 7 bases aligning to TRBD1. Germline CDR1 is MNHNS and CDR2 is SASEGT. There are 13 residues in the CDR3. J lost 9 bases, V lost 2 bases, and 5 bases had no gene match. CDR3 nucleotide sequence: TGTGCCAGCAGTGAAACAGGGGAGCGGACGCAGTATTTT. Amino acid sequence: CASSETGERTQYF.

V is TRBV28 and J is TRBJ2-3, with D unresolved. Deletions cut 5 bases from V and 4 bases from J, with 10 bases between. CDR1 MDHEN and CDR2 SYDVKM come from the germline V gene. This CDR3 region has 13 residues. The CDR3 loop is CASSPADSDTQYF. In DNA, the CDR3 is TGTGCCAGCAGTCCCGCAGACTCAGATACGCAGTATTTT.

With regard to this clone: The germline gene is not matched at one end of the junction; a read error may be the cause. The V gene is TRBV7-8, the J gene TRBJ1-2; D remains unclear. The germline CDR1 and CDR2 sequences are SGHVS and FQNEAQ. This CDR3 spans 12 amino acids. The CDR3 coding sequence is TGTGCCAGCAGCAGTCCTAATTATGGCTACACCTTC. It translates to CASSSPNYGYTF.

CDR3 region: CAISLPGQISGNTIYF. The DNA of the CDR3 is TGTGCCATCAGCCTACCGGGACAGATATCTGGAAACACCATATATTTT. The rearrangement links TRBV10-3 to TRBJ1-3; 7 bases fit TRBD1. The J segment lost 1 base and the V segment lost 6 bases, leaving 9 bases of the junction unmatched. CDR1 ENHRY and CDR2 SYGVKD come from the germline V gene. The CDR3 is made up of 16 amino acids.

The chain links TRBV6-5 to TRBJ1-4; D remains unclear. Trimming pared 6 bases from V and 11 bases from J, leaving 16 bases between. Germline V CDR1 and CDR2: MNHEY, SVGAGI. This CDR3 spans 13 amino acids. CDR3 DNA: TGTGCCAGCAGAACGCCAGGTCGAGAGAAACTGTTTTTT. As protein: CASRTPGREKLFF.

Only one count was recorded for this clone. The J gene is TRBJ2-2, the V gene TRBV30; 7 bases are a match to TRBD2. Per germline, CDR1 GTSNPN and CDR2 SVGIG (reference sequence). V trimming: 2 bases; J trimming: 6 bases; junction bases outside the gene matches: 3. This CDR3 region has 13 residues. The CDR3 coding sequence is TGTGCCTGGAGTCGGGGGGTACCCGGGGAGCTGTTTTTT. It encodes CAWSRGVPGELFF.

In the case of this clone: Additional DNA sequences in this sample encode the identical CDR3. This chain joins TRBV5-1 and TRBJ1-1, with D maybe TRBD1 (6 bases). V lost 0 bases to trimming and J lost 0 bases, with 12 bases between them. CDR1 is SGHRS, CDR2 YFSETQ, per germline. The CDR3 is made up of 16 amino acids. CDR3 in amino acids: CASSLAPGDMNTEAFF. Written as DNA, the CDR3 is TGCGCCAGCAGCTTGGCCCCAGGGGATATGAACACTGAAGCTTTCTTT.

This clone appeared once. V and J are TRBV2 and TRBJ2-5, with 13 bases lining up with TRBD2. Germline V CDR1 and CDR2: SNHLY, FYNNEI. The CDR3 runs 15 residues. With 2 bases clipped from V and 7 bases from J, the junction kept 4 bases outside the gene matches. The CDR3 sequence: CASSEQLAGGGTQYF. CDR3 DNA: TGTGCCAGCAGTGAACAACTAGCGGGAGGGGGGACCCAGTACTTC.

V usage is TRBV11-2 and J usage is TRBJ2-1, with 7 nucleotides matching TRBD1. The CDR3 totals 16 residues. CDR1 is SGHAT, CDR2 FQNNGV, per germline. Unmatched junction bases numbered 6, after V lost 0 bases and J lost 4 bases. CDR3 nucleotides: TGTGCCAGCAGCTTAGAAAAAGGGGGCATGTACAATGAGCAGTTCTTC. As protein: CASSLEKGGMYNEQFF. The full variable domain, rest sourced from reference TRBV11-2 and TRBJ2-1, is EAGVAQSPRYKIIEKRQSVAFWCNPISGHATLYWYQQILGQGPKLLIQFQNNGVVDDSQLPKDRFSAERLKGVDSTLKIQPAKLEDSAVYLCASSLEKGGMYNEQFFGPGTRLTVL.

This chain joins TRBV9 and TRBJ2-2; 11 positions match TRBD2. The germline CDR1 and CDR2 sequences are SGDLS and YYNGEE. With V trimmed by 0 bases and J by 3 bases, 1 base remained unmatched. The CDR3 runs to 16 residues. CDR3 DNA sequence: TGTGCCAGCAGCGTAGCTAGCGGGGGGTACACCGGGGAGCTGTTTTTT. Translation: CASSVASGGYTGELFF.

This sequence joins TRBV5-6 and TRBJ2-7; tentative D call: TRBD1 (5 bases). Germline lookup yields CDR1 SGHDT and CDR2 YYEEEE. With 5 bases removed from V and 0 bases from J, the gap between germline ends came to 18 bases. The CDR3 runs 16 residues. The CDR3 DNA reads TGTGCCAGCAGAAACATACAGGAACCGAGCTCCTACGAGCAGTACTTC. Translation gives CASRNIQEPSSYEQYF.

This clone was observed a single time. This rearrangement joins TRBV11-1 to TRBJ2-5; no clear D. Deletions cut 3 bases from V and 5 bases from J, with 16 bases between. The germline CDR1 and CDR2 sequences are SGHAT and FQDESV (reference sequence). This CDR3 contains 15 residues. The CDR3 DNA reads TGTGCCAGCAGCTTGAACGGCGGTGGTGGGGAGACCCAGTACTTC. Translated, it gives CASSLNGGGGETQYF.